The 32 T cell receptor beta chains below come from one sample, sequenced in a study of metastatic and nonmetastatic thyroid tumors. MiXCR reprocessed the PCR reads for TCRdb. The sample holds about 64,000 clones, just over 4% seen once. Thyroid surgery had not been preceded by any treatment in any patient. Sample: blood. The receptors shown here come from a female donor with papillary thyroid cancer or a benign thyroid nodule (not recorded which). Some clones in this sample may be carry-over from other donors' samples.

This clone was detected ten times or more. V is TRBV9 and J is TRBJ1-3; D not resolved. Looked up from germline, CDR1 is SGDLS and CDR2 is YYNGEE. V was pared by 1 base and J by 4 bases, with 9 bases between. This CDR3 has 14 amino acids. The DNA for the CDR3 is TGTGCCAGCAGCGTACGCCAAGGGGGAAACACCATATATTTT. Its protein is CASSVRQGGNTIYF.

This clone showed up many times. The chain carries TRBV30 and TRBJ2-2; 8 nucleotides line up with TRBD1. This CDR3 contains 17 residues. V dropped 1 base and J dropped 2; count of bases not matched to a gene: 9. The V gene's germline CDR1 is GTSNPN and CDR2 SVGIG (reference sequence). The CDR3 DNA reads TGTGCCTGGAGTGCCGGCCGGACAGGGACTAACACCGGGGAGCTGTTTTTT. Protein sequence: CAWSAGRTGTNTGELFF. The full variable domain, in which reference TRBV30 and TRBJ2-2 provide the parts outside the CDR3, is SQTIHQWPATLVQPVGSPLSLECTVEGTSNPNLYWYRQAAGRGLQLLFYSVGIGQISSEVPQNLSASRPQDRQFILSSKKLLLSDSGFYLCAWSAGRTGTNTGELFFGEGSRLTVL.

This clone was observed many times. The chain recombines TRBV18 with TRBJ1-5, with 10 bases that match TRBD1. The CDR3 runs 17 residues. V lost 3 bases and J lost 6; bases outside the gene matches: 11. CDR1 and CDR2 from the germline V gene are KGHSH and LQKENI. This chain's CDR3 is CASSPRVGGQGSQPQHF. The CDR3 DNA is TGTGCCAGCTCACCCCGGGTCGGGGGACAGGGGTCTCAGCCCCAGCATTTT.

The chain couples TRBV5-1 to TRBJ2-2, with TRBD2 matching over 9 bases. The CDR3 is 17 amino acids. V gave up 0 bases and J gave up 2 bases; unmatched junction bases: 5. Germline assignment: CDR1 SGHRS and CDR2 YFSETQ. This CDR3 is CASSLVVTSGNTGELFF. CDR3 nucleotides: TGCGCCAGCAGCTTGGTTGTGACTAGCGGCAACACCGGGGAGCTGTTTTTT.

The chain links TRBV29-1 to TRBJ2-2; D not certain. Germline CDR1 and CDR2: SQVTM and ANQGSEA. This CDR3 region has 12 residues. Deletions cut 6 bases from V and 9 bases from J, with 14 bases between. The CDR3 loop reads CSVAPGERELFF. CDR3 nucleotides: TGCAGCGTCGCTCCCGGAGAACGGGAGCTGTTTTTT.

This clone appeared many times. The rearrangement uses TRBV6-1 and TRBJ2-5, with no clear D. V gave up 5 bases and J gave up 5 bases, with 12 bases separating them. The CDR3 runs 13 residues. Per germline, CDR1 MNHNS and CDR2 SASEGT. The CDR3 DNA is TGTGCCAGCAGTTTTAGTAGTCCGGAGACCCAGTACTTC. As protein: CASSFSSPETQYF.

This clone has just a few counts. This chain joins TRBV3-1 and TRBJ2-5; 9 nucleotides align to TRBD1. Germline V CDR1 and CDR2: LGHDT, YNNKEL (reference sequence). V shed 4 bases and J 5 bases; nucleotides not matched to a gene: 11. There are 16 residues in the CDR3. The CDR3 protein is CASSRDTGGPRETQYF. The CDR3 DNA is TGTGCCAGCAGCCGCGACACAGGGGGCCCCCGGGAGACCCAGTACTTC.

This sequence joins TRBV20-1 and TRBJ2-1; D remains unclear. The CDR3 length is 12 residues. V lost 5 bases, J lost 5 bases, and 10 bases lay in between. Germline values: CDR1 DFQATT, CDR2 SNEGSKA (reference sequence). The CDR3 region is CSARHQNNEQFF. In nucleotides, the CDR3 is TGCAGTGCTCGACACCAAAACAATGAGCAGTTCTTC.

In its sample, this clone was seen many times. V is TRBV2 and J is TRBJ2-1; D gene uncertain. Between the trimmed V and J ends, which lost 10 bases and 0 bases, there was a span of 13 bases. Per the germline V gene, CDR1 is SNHLY and CDR2 is FYNNEI. CDR3 length: 14 residues. This chain's CDR3 is CATRDRSSYNEQFF. CDR3 DNA sequence: TGTGCCACCCGCGATCGGAGCTCCTACAATGAGCAGTTCTTC.

This clone has a handful of counts. The chain employs TRBV5-1 and TRBJ2-1; TRBD2 matches 10 bases. The V gene's germline CDR1 is SGHRS and CDR2 YFSETQ. J lost 3 bases, V lost 4 bases, and 19 bases had no gene match. This CDR3 is built from 20 residues. CDR3 region: CASSPRTSGLPSDYYNEQFF. CDR3 coding DNA: TGCGCCAGCAGCCCAAGGACTAGCGGCCTGCCGAGCGACTACTACAATGAGCAGTTCTTC.

By sample share, this clone is medium-sized. The chain recombines TRBV19 with TRBJ2-7; D call uncertain. Germline-derived CDR1 and CDR2 are LNHDA and SQIVND (reference sequence). The CDR3 contains 12 residues. V dropped 3 bases and J dropped 6 bases, with 9 bases sitting between them. CDR3 DNA sequence: TGTGCCAGTAGTATGCCCCCCTTCGAGCAGTACTTC. This translates into CASSMPPFEQYF.

The chain is built from TRBV6-1 and TRBJ1-1; 10 bases agree with TRBD1. Trimming removed 4 bases from V and 8 bases from J; junction bases left unmatched: 10. The CDR3 runs to 15 residues. Per the germline V gene, CDR1 is MNHNS and CDR2 is SASEGT. The CDR3 nucleotides read TGTGCCAGCAGTGCCACCGGGACAGGGGCTTCCGAAGCTTTCTTT. Amino acids: CASSATGTGASEAFF.

This clone was found many times. CDR3 sequence (DNA): TGTGCCAGCAGTTTTGAGCCTAGCGGAGTCTCTGGGGCCAACGTCCTGACTTTC. Its translation: CASSFEPSGVSGANVLTF. The chain carries TRBV12-3 or TRBV12-4 and TRBJ2-6, with 7 bases identical to TRBD2. This CDR3 is built from 18 residues. J gave up 0 bases and V 3 bases, and 8 bases lay outside the gene matches.

The chain uses TRBV28 and TRBJ2-3; 8 positions agree with TRBD1. The CDR3 is 16 residues long. CDR1 is MDHEN, CDR2 SYDVKM, per germline. Trimming removed 7 bases from V and 3 bases from J; junction bases left unmatched: 12. CDR3 region: CASTRPPRQGTDTQYF. Here the CDR3 DNA reads TGTGCCAGCACCCGACCCCCTCGACAGGGGACAGATACGCAGTATTTT.

Many counts were recorded for this clone. The chain couples TRBV14 to TRBJ1-2; D is unclear. CDR3 length: 12 residues. V was clipped by 1 base and J by 2 bases, with 2 bases between them. Germline CDR1 is SGHDN and CDR2 is FVKESK. The CDR3 loop reads CASSQVNYGYTF. CDR3 sequence (DNA): TGTGCCAGCAGCCAAGTAAACTATGGCTACACCTTC.

About this clone: One junction end disagrees with the germline gene, perhaps due to a read error. The gene calls are TRBV24-1 and TRBJ2-1; D gene uncertain. The CDR3 has 14 residues. CDR1 is KGHDR and CDR2 is SFDVKD in the germline V gene. As DNA, the CDR3 is TGTGTCACCAGTGATCTGGTCCGAAACAATGAGCAGTTCTTC. It codes for CVTSDLVRNNEQFF.

This clone was seen many times. The rearrangement uses TRBV5-1 and TRBJ2-1, with 10 bases lining up with TRBD2. This CDR3 spans 16 amino acids. Losses at the gene ends were 6 bases for V and 6 bases for J; bases not matched to a gene: 12. CDR1 and CDR2 (germline): SGHRS, YFSETQ. The CDR3 DNA reads as TGCGCCAGCAACCTCCTGAGCGGGAGGGCCTCCAATGAGCAGTTCTTC. Translated: CASNLLSGRASNEQFF.

The sample holds many counts of this clone. A much bigger clone sits one base away, suggesting this may be a read error. This rearrangement joins TRBV6-1 to TRBJ2-3, with a weak D call TRBD1 (6 bases). The germline V gene encodes CDR1 MNHNS and CDR2 SASEGT. The CDR3 has 17 amino acids. The CDR3 bases are TGTGCCGGCAGTACTCACCAACAGGGTCAAAGGACAGATACGCAGTATTTT. As protein: CAGSTHQQGQRTDTQYF.

This clone came up many times. The chain joins TRBV7-3 to TRBJ2-1, with TRBD2 identical over 8 bases. Losses at the gene ends were 1 base for V and 3 bases for J; bases not matched to a gene: 8. This CDR3 comprises 17 residues. The germline V gene has CDR1 SGHTA and CDR2 FQGTGA. The CDR3 bases are TGTGCCAGCAGCTTAAGAGACGGGAGGGCCCTCTACAATGAGCAGTTCTTC. It encodes CASSLRDGRALYNEQFF.

This clone was detected a few times. This may be a read error: a much more frequent sequence differs by one nucleotide. This chain uses TRBV19 with TRBJ1-1; no clear D gene. CDR3 size: 17 residues. The V gene's germline CDR1 is LNHDA and CDR2 SQIVND (reference sequence). V was shortened by 2 bases and J by 1 base, with 17 bases between the two germline ends. The DNA for the CDR3 is TGTGCCAGTAGTATAACTGGTTTTCGTTTCGAGAACACTGAAGCTTTCTTT. Its translation is CASSITGFRFENTEAFF.

This clone came up a few times. A read error may be the cause here, since a much bigger clone is one base away. The chain couples TRBV24-1 to TRBJ2-5; TRBD1 agrees at 9 bases. This CDR3 comprises 18 residues. Trimming cost V 3 bases and J 2 bases; bases outside gene matches: 12. Germline V CDR1 and CDR2: KGHDR, SFDVKD. This CDR3 reads CATSDPRADRGWQETQYF. DNA of the CDR3: TGTGCCACCAGTGATCCCAGGGCCGACAGGGGGTGGCAAGAGACCCAGTACTTC.

This clone was counted at least ten times. The chain combines TRBV7-9 with TRBJ2-6, with 8 bases identical to TRBD2. The trim removed 4 bases at V and 4 bases at J, leaving 9 bases unmatched. The CDR3 runs 17 residues. The germline gives CDR1 SEHNR, CDR2 FQNEAQ (reference sequence). The CDR3: CASSSSRTSKGANVLTF. The DNA of the CDR3 is TGTGCCAGCAGCTCCTCCCGGACTAGCAAGGGGGCCAACGTCCTGACTTTC.

This clone was counted a few times. A much larger clone sits a single nucleotide away, making a read error possible. Other DNA sequences from this sample encode an identical CDR3 as well. J is TRBJ1-4 and V is TRBV30; D gene ambiguous. This CDR3 region has 13 residues. Germline loops: CDR1 GTSNPN, CDR2 SVGIG (reference sequence). V was pared by 3 bases and J by 4 bases, with 9 bases between. CDR3 sequence: CAWSALHNEKLFF. The CDR3 DNA is TGTGCCTGGAGCGCCCTCCATAATGAAAAACTGTTTTTT.

Concerning this clone itself: Germline and junction disagree at one end, which may indicate a read error. The chain couples TRBV27 to TRBJ2-3, with TRBD2 matching over 13 bases. Germline V gene sequence: CDR1 MNHEY, CDR2 SMNVEV (reference sequence). The CDR3 spans 16 residues. CDR3 region: CANSLGTSGITDTQYF. The CDR3 nucleotides are TGTGCCAACAGTTTAGGGACTAGCGGGATAACAGATACGCAGTATTTT.

Ten or more counts support this clone. The V gene is TRBV4-2, the J gene TRBJ2-7; 9 nucleotides align to TRBD2. With V trimmed by 4 bases and J by 0 bases, 4 bases remained unmatched. Germline V gene lookup returns CDR1 LGHNA and CDR2 YNFKEQ. This CDR3 has 15 residues. The CDR3 nucleotides are TGTGCCAGCAGCCGCGGGAGGGATGACTCCTACGAGCAGTACTTC. It specifies CASSRGRDDSYEQYF.

This clone occurred many times. The rearrangement uses TRBV10-3 and TRBJ2-7; D possibly matches TRBD1 or TRBD2 (6 bases each). In germline, CDR1 is ENHRY, CDR2 SYGVKD. The V end lost 0 bases, the J end lost 3 bases, and 12 bases lay between the germline ends. The CDR3 has 15 amino acids. The CDR3 here is CAISESRGRYYEQYF. In DNA form, the CDR3 reads TGTGCCATCAGTGAGTCAAGGGGGAGGTACTACGAGCAGTACTTC.

The chain is built from TRBV7-9 and TRBJ2-7, with unresolved D. V lost 5 bases to trimming and J lost 4 bases, with 12 bases between them. The CDR3 length is 13 residues. Germline V gene data show CDR1 as SEHNR and CDR2 as FQNEAQ (reference sequence). The chain's CDR3 is CASSVSTVYEQYF. In nucleotides, the CDR3 is TGTGCCAGCAGCGTCAGTACAGTTTACGAGCAGTACTTC. Complete variable domain (other parts from reference TRBV7-9 and TRBJ2-7): DTGVSQNPRHKITKRGQNVTFRCDPISEHNRLYWYRQTLGQGPEFLTYFQNEAQLEKSRLLSDRFSAERPKGSFSTLEIQRTEQGDSAMYLCASSVSTVYEQYFGPGTRLTVT.

This clone was observed many times. This chain uses TRBV2 with TRBJ1-5; 7 bases fit TRBD1. J lost 3 bases, V lost 4 bases, and 3 bases had no gene match. The germline CDR1 and CDR2 sequences are SNHLY and FYNNEI. This CDR3 contains 14 residues. The CDR3 DNA sequence: TGTGCCAGCAGTGTCGGACAGGACAATCAGCCCCAGCATTTT. Translating it yields CASSVGQDNQPQHF. Based on the CDR3 plus reference TRBV2 and TRBJ1-5, the full variable domain is EPEVTQTPSHQVTQMGQEVILRCVPISNHLYFYWYRQILGQKVEFLVSFYNNEISEKSEIFDDQFSVERPDGSNFTLKIRSTKLEDSAMYFCASSVGQDNQPQHFGDGTRLSIL.

There are a few counts of this clone. The chain links TRBV27 to TRBJ2-2; D may match TRBD1 or TRBD2 (5 bases each). CDR3 length equals 16 residues. Germline V gene sequence: CDR1 MNHEY, CDR2 SMNVEV (reference sequence). Deletions cut 5 bases from V and 4 bases from J, with 17 bases between. CDR3 DNA sequence: TGTGCCAGCAGTCCACTTTCCGGGGACCCCACCGGGGAGCTGTTTTTT. This codes for CASSPLSGDPTGELFF.

The chain joins TRBV25-1 to TRBJ2-7; the match to TRBD1 covers 10 bases. The V segment lost 3 bases and the J segment 7 bases; nucleotides outside the gene matches: 3. Germline CDR1 reads MGHDK; CDR2 reads SYGVNS. There are 13 residues in the CDR3. CDR3 nucleotides: TGTGCCAGCAGTGAGGGACAGGGGAGAGAGCAGTACTTC. Translating gives CASSEGQGREQYF.

This clone turned up a few times. This chain uses TRBV12-3 or TRBV12-4 with TRBJ2-1; 10 bases map to TRBD2. The CDR3 has 17 amino acids. V lost 2 bases to trimming and J lost 7 bases; unmatched junction nucleotides: 11. The DNA of the CDR3 is TGTGCCAGCAGTTTACTTCTAGCGGGAGTGAGAGGTAATGAGCAGTTCTTC. This encodes CASSLLLAGVRGNEQFF.

This clone was picked up many times. The gene calls are TRBV5-1 and TRBJ2-7; 12 bases match TRBD2. CDR3 size: 15 residues. With V trimmed by 4 bases and J by 4 bases, 6 bases remained unmatched. The germline gives CDR1 SGHRS, CDR2 YFSETQ. CDR3 DNA: TGCGCCAGCAGCGGTGGACTAGCGGGACGGTACGAGCAGTACTTC. Protein: CASSGGLAGRYEQYF.